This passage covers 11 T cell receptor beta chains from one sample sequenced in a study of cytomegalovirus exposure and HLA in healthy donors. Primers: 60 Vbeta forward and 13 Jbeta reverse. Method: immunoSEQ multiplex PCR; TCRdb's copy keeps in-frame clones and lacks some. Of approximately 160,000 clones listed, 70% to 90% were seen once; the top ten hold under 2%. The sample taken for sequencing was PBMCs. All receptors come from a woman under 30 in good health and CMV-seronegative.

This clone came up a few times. Here the CDR3 reads CASSWRGAPDEQYF. The CDR3 nucleotides read TGTGCCAGCAGCTGGCGGGGGGCCCCGGACGAGCAGTACTTC. The chain uses TRBV7-2 and TRBJ2-7; 8 bases match TRBD2. V gave up 4 bases and J gave up 5 bases; unmatched junction bases: 7. The CDR3 is 14 residues long. Germline V gene sequence: CDR1 SGHTA, CDR2 FQGNSA.

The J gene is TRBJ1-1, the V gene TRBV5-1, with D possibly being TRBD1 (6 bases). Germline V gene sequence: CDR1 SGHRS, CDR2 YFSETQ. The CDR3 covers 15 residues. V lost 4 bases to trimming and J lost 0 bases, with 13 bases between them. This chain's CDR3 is CASSPLTGVNTEAFF. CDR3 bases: TGCGCCAGCAGCCCTCTGACAGGTGTGAACACTGAAGCTTTCTTT.

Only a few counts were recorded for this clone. The CDR3 spells CASSRGPYGVGELFF. For the CDR3, the DNA is TGTGCCAGCAGTCGCGGACCATACGGGGTCGGGGAGCTGTTTTTT. V usage is TRBV2 and J usage is TRBJ2-2; D is possibly TRBD2 (5 bases). Germline V gives CDR1 SNHLY, CDR2 FYNNEI. CDR3 length: 15 residues. The V end was cut by 5 bases, the J end by 7 bases, with 17 bases between.

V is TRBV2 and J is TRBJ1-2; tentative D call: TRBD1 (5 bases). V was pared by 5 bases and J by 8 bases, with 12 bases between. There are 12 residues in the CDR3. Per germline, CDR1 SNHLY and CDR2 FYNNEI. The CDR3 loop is CASSTGVQGYTF. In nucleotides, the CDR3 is TGTGCCAGCAGTACGGGGGTACAGGGCTACACCTTC.

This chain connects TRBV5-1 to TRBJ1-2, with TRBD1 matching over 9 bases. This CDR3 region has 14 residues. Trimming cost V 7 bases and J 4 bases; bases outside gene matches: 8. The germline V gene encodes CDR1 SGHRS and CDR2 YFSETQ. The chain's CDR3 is CASGQGSRSYGYTF. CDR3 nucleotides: TGCGCCAGCGGACAGGGGTCGAGGAGCTATGGCTACACCTTC.

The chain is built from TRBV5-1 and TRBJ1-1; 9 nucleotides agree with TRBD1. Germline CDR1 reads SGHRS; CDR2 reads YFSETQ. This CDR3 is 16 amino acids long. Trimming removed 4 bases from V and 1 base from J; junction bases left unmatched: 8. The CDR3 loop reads CASSPYGQGRNTEAFF. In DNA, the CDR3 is TGCGCCAGCAGCCCATATGGACAGGGGAGGAACACTGAAGCTTTCTTT.

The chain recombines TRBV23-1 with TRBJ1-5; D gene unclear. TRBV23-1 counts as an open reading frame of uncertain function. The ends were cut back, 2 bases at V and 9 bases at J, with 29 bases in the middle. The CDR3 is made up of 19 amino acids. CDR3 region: CASSQPVGAPPSHFAPQHF. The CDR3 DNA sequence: TGCGCCAGCAGTCAACCCGTGGGAGCACCTCCCAGCCATTTCGCGCCCCAGCATTTT.

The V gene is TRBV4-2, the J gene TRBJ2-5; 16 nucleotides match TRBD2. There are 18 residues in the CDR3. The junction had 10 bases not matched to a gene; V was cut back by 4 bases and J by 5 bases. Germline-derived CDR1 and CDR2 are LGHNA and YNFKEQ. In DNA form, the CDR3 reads TGTGCCAGCAGCCTGTCTCCGGGACTAGCGGGGGGGCAGGAGACCCAGTACTTC. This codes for CASSLSPGLAGGQETQYF.

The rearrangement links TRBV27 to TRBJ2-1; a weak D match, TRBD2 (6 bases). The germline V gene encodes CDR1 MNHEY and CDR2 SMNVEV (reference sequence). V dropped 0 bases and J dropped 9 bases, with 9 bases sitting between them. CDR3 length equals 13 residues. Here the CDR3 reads CASSLSRDSEQFF. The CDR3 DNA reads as TGTGCCAGCAGTTTATCGCGGGATAGTGAGCAGTTCTTC.

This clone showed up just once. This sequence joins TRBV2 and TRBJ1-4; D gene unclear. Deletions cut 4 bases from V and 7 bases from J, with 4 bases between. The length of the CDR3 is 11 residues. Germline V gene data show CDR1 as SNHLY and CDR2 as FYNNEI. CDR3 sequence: CASSVGEKLFF. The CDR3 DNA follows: TGTGCCAGCAGTGTCGGTGAAAAACTGTTTTTT.

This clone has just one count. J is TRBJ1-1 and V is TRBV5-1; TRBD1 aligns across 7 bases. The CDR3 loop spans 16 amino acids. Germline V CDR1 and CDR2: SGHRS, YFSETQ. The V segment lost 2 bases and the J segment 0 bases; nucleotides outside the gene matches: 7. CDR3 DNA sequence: TGCGCCAGCAGCTTTTTGACAGGGAACATGAACACTGAAGCTTTCTTT. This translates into CASSFLTGNMNTEAFF.